These 17 T cell receptor beta chains were sequenced from one sample in a study of beta chain features in type 1 diabetes. Of the isolated RNA, all was reverse transcribed, and so the sequenced material was expressed TCRB transcripts. Using immunoSEQ multiplex PCR, the repertoire was profiled, and TCRdb retains in-frame clones only, with some absent. The repertoire includes about 140,000 clones, 9.5% to 10% of them detected once, and 0.65% sits in the top ten. Material for sequencing was central memory CD4+ T cells from blood. The source of these receptors is a woman in her thirties or forties in good health.

The J gene is TRBJ2-5, the V gene TRBV7-9; D perhaps matches TRBD2 (6 bases). There are 15 residues in the CDR3. In germline, CDR1 is SEHNR, CDR2 FQNEAQ (reference sequence). With 3 bases removed from V and 4 bases from J, the gap between germline ends came to 15 bases. The CDR3 is CASSFAGSLGETQYF. DNA of the CDR3: TGTGCCAGCAGCTTTGCGGGGTCCCTGGGAGAGACCCAGTACTTC.

This rearrangement joins TRBV19 to TRBJ2-3; 8 positions agree with TRBD1. V trimming: 0 bases; J trimming: 6 bases; junction bases outside the gene matches: 5. The CDR3 runs to 15 residues. The germline CDR1 and CDR2 sequences are LNHDA and SQIVND (reference sequence). CDR3 in DNA: TGTGCCAGTAGTATAGATCCGACAGGGGCCGATACGCAGTATTTT. This gives the protein CASSIDPTGADTQYF.

The chain uses TRBV7-2 and TRBJ1-5; 7 bases line up with TRBD1. V lost 6 bases to trimming and J lost 7 bases; unmatched junction nucleotides: 12. There are 15 residues in the CDR3. The germline V gene encodes CDR1 SGHTA and CDR2 FQGNSA. The CDR3, as DNA: TGTGCCAGCAGTCAAGTACAGGGGAGGTGGCAGCCCCAGCATTTT. Its translation is CASSQVQGRWQPQHF.

This clone came up a few times. The chain uses TRBV7-2 and TRBJ2-7, with D tentatively TRBD1 (6 bases). The length of the CDR3 is 14 residues. CDR1 SGHTA and CDR2 FQGNSA come from the germline V gene. V was pared by 2 bases and J by 3 bases, with 11 bases between. CDR3 residues: CASSLRDTDYEQYF. CDR3 coding DNA: TGTGCCAGCAGCTTACGGGACACCGACTACGAGCAGTACTTC.

This clone was seen a handful of times. This chain connects TRBV7-2 to TRBJ2-7, with a tentative D call TRBD1 (5 bases). The CDR3 is 14 residues long. Germline CDR1 reads SGHTA; CDR2 reads FQGNSA. Trimming pared 6 bases from V and 6 bases from J, leaving 18 bases between. CDR3: CASSPLSVQGEQYF. The CDR3, as DNA: TGTGCCAGCAGTCCGCTCTCGGTGCAGGGCGAGCAGTACTTC.

This clone has just a few counts. The chain is built from TRBV7-2 and TRBJ2-2, with D perhaps matching TRBD2 (6 bases). CDR3 length: 14 residues. V lost 5 bases and J 4 bases, leaving 11 bases between the germline ends. Looked up from germline, CDR1 is SGHTA and CDR2 is FQGNSA. The CDR3 DNA reads TGTGCCAGCAGCCCCATGACTAGCACCGGGGAGCTGTTTTTT. Translated, it gives CASSPMTSTGELFF.

The table lists this clone with many counts. This sequence joins TRBV5-4 and TRBJ1-2; D is undetermined. This CDR3 is 13 amino acids long. V was trimmed by 0 bases and J by 8 bases, leaving 11 bases between them. Per germline, CDR1 SGHNT and CDR2 YYREEE (reference sequence). The CDR3 protein is CASSLDGSLGYTF. The CDR3 DNA reads as TGTGCCAGCAGCTTGGATGGCAGTTTAGGCTACACCTTC.

This clone was detected a few times. V gene TRBV7-8 combines with J gene TRBJ2-7; D may be TRBD2 (7 bases). CDR3 size: 15 residues. CDR1 SGHVS and CDR2 FQNEAQ come from the germline V gene. Trimming removed 2 bases from V and 3 bases from J, with 14 bases in between. The CDR3 coding sequence is TGTGCCAGCAGCTTACGCGGGGGCCGGTACTACGAGCAGTACTTC. As protein: CASSLRGGRYYEQYF.

The V and J genes are TRBV7-2 and TRBJ1-1, with D perhaps matching TRBD1 (5 bases). The length of the CDR3 is 13 residues. The germline gives CDR1 SGHTA, CDR2 FQGNSA. Deletions cut 7 bases from V and 4 bases from J, with 13 bases between. This chain's CDR3 is CASTRAGGTEAFF. CDR3 in DNA: TGTGCCAGCACACGGGCCGGGGGCACTGAAGCTTTCTTT.

This chain uses TRBV11-2 with TRBJ2-5, with a tentative D call TRBD2 (5 bases). V lost 5 bases and J 5 bases, leaving 24 bases between the germline ends. Germline V gene lookup returns CDR1 SGHAT and CDR2 FQNNGV. CDR3 length: 17 residues. This CDR3 reads CASSPVGLAHTGETQYF. The CDR3 coding sequence is TGTGCCAGCAGCCCCGTCGGGCTAGCACATACGGGGGAGACCCAGTACTTC. The entire variable domain, with the rest obtained from reference TRBV11-2 and TRBJ2-5, is as follows: EAGVAQSPRYKIIEKRQSVAFWCNPISGHATLYWYQQILGQGPKLLIQFQNNGVVDDSQLPKDRFSAERLKGVDSTLKIQPAKLEDSAVYLCASSPVGLAHTGETQYFGPGTRLLVL.

This clone was seen a handful of times. The chain combines TRBV27 with TRBJ1-1; 12 nucleotides match TRBD1. With 6 bases clipped from V and 1 base from J, the junction kept 3 bases outside the gene matches. Germline V gene data show CDR1 as MNHEY and CDR2 as SMNVEV (reference sequence). The CDR3 loop spans 15 amino acids. The CDR3 sequence: CASRGQGAKNTEAFF. CDR3 sequence (DNA): TGTGCCAGCAGGGGACAGGGGGCCAAGAACACTGAAGCTTTCTTT.

J is TRBJ2-7 and V is TRBV19; maybe TRBD1 (6 bases). The CDR3 is 12 amino acids. Germline V gene lookup returns CDR1 LNHDA and CDR2 SQIVND (reference sequence). V shed 11 bases and J shed 5 bases, with 16 bases lying between them. The CDR3 spells CAPHRASNEQYF. CDR3 DNA sequence: TGTGCCCCACACAGGGCCTCGAACGAGCAGTACTTC.

This clone was seen more than once but under ten times. The chain uses TRBV6-6 and TRBJ1-1; D ambiguous. Trimming took 6 bases from V and 11 from J, leaving 25 bases between them. The CDR3 loop spans 15 amino acids. Germline V CDR1 and CDR2: MNHNY, SVGAGI (reference sequence). In nucleotides, the CDR3 is TGTGCCAGCAGCCGCCCGGGAACCAATAAACGGGAGGCTTTCTTT. Its protein product is CASSRPGTNKREAFF.

This chain links TRBV7-9 with TRBJ1-2; D not certain. This CDR3 has 17 amino acids. The germline V gene has CDR1 SEHNR and CDR2 FQNEAQ (reference sequence). V was trimmed by 1 base and J by 2 bases, leaving 17 bases between them. The CDR3 sequence is CASSLGRESGPNYGYTF. CDR3 sequence (DNA): TGTGCCAGCAGCTTAGGTAGGGAGAGCGGACCCAACTATGGCTACACCTTC.

This clone showed up just a few times. The rearrangement links TRBV23-1 to TRBJ2-3; 8 positions agree with TRBD2. TRBV23-1 is an ORF; its function is uncertain. CDR3 length: 18 amino acids. With 4 bases clipped from V and 5 bases from J, the junction kept 17 bases outside the gene matches. In DNA, the CDR3 is TGCGCCAGCAGTCGCCGGGGGACACCGGACCGGGGGGGAGATACGCAGTATTTT. Encoded protein: CASSRRGTPDRGGDTQYF.

The J gene is TRBJ1-1, the V gene TRBV4-3; a possible D gene is TRBD1 (6 bases). Per germline, CDR1 LGHNA and CDR2 YSLEER. Trimming pared 4 bases from V and 5 bases from J, leaving 17 bases between. This CDR3 spans 15 amino acids. The chain's CDR3 is CASSLRVGARTEAFF. The CDR3 bases are TGCGCCAGCAGCCTAAGAGTGGGGGCGCGAACTGAAGCTTTCTTT.

The chain joins TRBV29-1 to TRBJ1-2; tentatively, D is TRBD1 (5 bases). The ends were cut back, 7 bases at V and 7 bases at J, with 13 bases in the middle. The CDR3 sequence is 11 residues long. In germline, CDR1 is SQVTM, CDR2 ANQGSEA. The CDR3 DNA reads as TGCAGCGGGCTAATCGGGGGTGGCTACACCTTC. Translation: CSGLIGGGYTF.